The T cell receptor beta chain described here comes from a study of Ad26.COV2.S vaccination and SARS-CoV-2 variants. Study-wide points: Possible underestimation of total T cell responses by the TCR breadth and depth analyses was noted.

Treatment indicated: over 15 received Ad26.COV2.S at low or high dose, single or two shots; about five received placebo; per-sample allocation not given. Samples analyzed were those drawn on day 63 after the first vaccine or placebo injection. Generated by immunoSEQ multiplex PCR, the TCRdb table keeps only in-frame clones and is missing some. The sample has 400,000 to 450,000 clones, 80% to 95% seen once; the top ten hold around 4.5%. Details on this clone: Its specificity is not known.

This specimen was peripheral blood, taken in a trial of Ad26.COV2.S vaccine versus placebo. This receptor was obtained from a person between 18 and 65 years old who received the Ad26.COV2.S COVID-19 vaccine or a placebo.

The CDR3 loop is CASSPDFASDEQFF. The CDR3 DNA reads as TGTGCCAGCAGCCCGGATTTCGCAAGCGATGAGCAGTTCTTC. The chain combines TRBV7-9 with TRBJ2-1, with D hard to call. Trimming shortened V by 5 bases and J by 8 bases, and 16 bases separated the two germline ends. Germline-derived CDR1 and CDR2 are SEHNR and FQNEAQ (reference sequence). This CDR3 is built from 14 residues.